The T cell receptor (beta chain) under discussion was sequenced for a study of neurological immune-mediated disorders. Study results and limitations: As far as clinical or MRI features were concerned, none was associated with the multiple sclerosis repertoire cluster.

The cDNA was generated by 5'RACE with 10-nucleotide random UMIs. From 15-18 subjects, each sequencing run yielded over 160 million TCR-beta sequences. TCRdb processed the 5' RACE reads anew with MiXCR; each CDR3 protein has one entry. The repertoire consists of about 60,000 distinct CDR3 sequences, with roughly 3.5% occurring once and the leading ten covering around 1.5%. The unsorted libraries had their origin in 2 million PBMCs stored at -80 C. This clonotype was detected only a few times. The antigen remains undetermined. The CDR3 totals 13 residues. The germline V and J ends were trimmed by 2 bases and 2 bases, with 9 bases remaining between them. Germline loops: CDR1 DFQATT, CDR2 SNEGSKA (reference sequence).

Source material: PBMCs. This TCR came from a young man with multiple sclerosis. The rearrangement links TRBV20-1 to TRBJ1-1; D is uncertain. The CDR3 DNA reads as TGCAGTGCTAGATGGGGTATCAACACTGAAGCTTTCTTT. This sequence encodes CSARWGINTEAFF.